This entry lists 4 T cell receptor beta chains sequenced from one sample in a study of blood T cell repertoires in COVID-19. TCRdb's copy holds only in-frame clones and misses some; the assay was immunoSEQ multiplex PCR. The sample consists of under 70,000 clones, less than 75% of them appearing once. The specimen sequenced was peripheral blood. These receptor sequences come from a woman in her 70s with acute or convalescent COVID-19.

The V and J genes are TRBV2 and TRBJ2-1; unclear D gene. V lost 3 bases, J lost 4 bases, and 16 bases lay in between. This CDR3 comprises 16 residues. Per the germline V gene, CDR1 is SNHLY and CDR2 is FYNNEI. The CDR3, as DNA: TGTGCCAGCAGTGAGCGCGGCTCCGAAGTTTACAATGAGCAGTTCTTC. The encoded protein is CASSERGSEVYNEQFF.

The chain joins TRBV6-5 to TRBJ1-3, with 7 bases identical to TRBD1. Germline V gene lookup returns CDR1 MNHEY and CDR2 SVGAGI. Unmatched junction bases numbered 8, after V lost 5 bases and J lost 7 bases. CDR3 length equals 14 residues. In nucleotides, the CDR3 is TGTGCCAGCAGTCTGACAGGGATTTCGAACACCATATATTTT. It yields the protein CASSLTGISNTIYF.

In regard to this clone: One junction end disagrees with the germline gene, perhaps due to a read error. This chain joins TRBV4-2 and TRBJ1-4, with D unresolved. The germline V gene encodes CDR1 LGHNA and CDR2 YNFKEQ. The CDR3 loop spans 18 amino acids. CDR3 amino acids: CASSLDSTRSGLHDKLFF. The CDR3 DNA follows: TGTGCCAGCAGCTTAGATAGCACCCGAAGCGGACTGCATGATAAACTGTTTTTT.

The chain's CDR3 is CASSLSGAGGNQPQHF. CDR3 in DNA: TGTGCCAGCAGCTTGTCAGGGGCGGGAGGCAATCAGCCCCAGCATTTT. The chain recombines TRBV13 with TRBJ1-5, with D possibly being TRBD1 (6 bases). The CDR3 consists of 16 residues. V lost 3 bases and J lost 2, with 14 bases in between. CDR1 is PRHDT and CDR2 is FYEKMQ in the germline V gene (reference sequence).